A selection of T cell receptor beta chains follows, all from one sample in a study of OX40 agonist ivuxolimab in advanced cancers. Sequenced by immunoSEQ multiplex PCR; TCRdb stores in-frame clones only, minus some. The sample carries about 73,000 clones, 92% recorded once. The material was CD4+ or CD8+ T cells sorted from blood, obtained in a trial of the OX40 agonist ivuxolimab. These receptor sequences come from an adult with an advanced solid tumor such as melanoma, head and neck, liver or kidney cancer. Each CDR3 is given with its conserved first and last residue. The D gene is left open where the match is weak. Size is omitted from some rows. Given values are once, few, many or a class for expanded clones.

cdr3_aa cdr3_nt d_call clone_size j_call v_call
CASSPGTAGNTIYF TGTGCCAGCAGCCCCGGGACCGCTGGAAACACCATATATTTT NA NA TRBJ1-3 TRBV13
CASSALEGFAFF TGTGCCAGCAGCGCCCTGGAAGGGTTTGCTTTCTTT NA NA TRBJ1-1 TRBV9
CASSLAGLNTEAFF TGTGCCAGCAGCTTGGCGGGGCTGAACACTGAAGCTTTCTTT NA once TRBJ1-1 TRBV13
CASRMRGGNTEAFF TGTGCCAGTAGGATGAGAGGGGGGAACACTGAAGCTTTCTTT NA few TRBJ1-1 TRBV19
CASSLGTSGVYNEQFF TGTGCCAGCAGTTTAGGGACTAGCGGGGTCTACAATGAGCAGTTCTTC TRBD2 NA TRBJ2-1 TRBV27
CASSRGTGGDVEQFF TGTGCCAGCAGCCGAGGGACAGGGGGGGACGTTGAGCAGTTCTTC TRBD1 NA TRBJ2-1 TRBV7-6
CASSQVMGGGTDTQYF TGCGCCAGCAGCCAAGTCATGGGGGGAGGCACAGATACGCAGTATTTT NA once TRBJ2-3 TRBV4-3
CATRGSTNEKLFF TGTGCCACGAGGGGTTCCACTAATGAAAAACTGTTTTTT NA NA TRBJ1-4 TRBV15
CASSGPENYEQYF TGTGCCAGCAGCGGTCCAGAGAATTACGAGCAGTACTTC NA NA TRBJ2-7 TRBV9
CASSYGAWSDEQFF TGTGCCAGCAGTTACGGGGCATGGAGCGATGAGCAGTTCTTC NA NA TRBJ2-1 TRBV6-5
CASSSPLTQGMRLEQYF TGTGCCAGCAGCTCCCCCCTCACACAGGGCATGAGGCTCGAGCAGTACTTC NA once TRBJ2-7 TRBV7-8
CASSLAAALNTEAFF TGCGCCAGCAGCTTGGCCGCAGCATTGAACACTGAAGCTTTCTTT NA NA TRBJ1-1 TRBV5-1
CSVEQGAYEQYF TGCAGCGTTGAACAGGGGGCGTACGAGCAGTACTTC TRBD1 NA TRBJ2-7 TRBV29-1
CASSSRTGGAGYGYTF TGTGCCAGCAGCTCCCGGACAGGGGGCGCCGGCTATGGCTACACCTTC TRBD1 NA TRBJ1-2 TRBV5-4
CASTMTGYSPLHF TGTGCCAGTACCATGACAGGGTATTCACCCCTCCACTTT TRBD1 once TRBJ1-6 TRBV19
CASSVGLAGGNTYEQYF TGTGCCAGTAGTGTGGGACTAGCGGGGGGGAATACCTACGAGCAGTACTTC TRBD2 NA TRBJ2-7 TRBV19
CASSFMNTEAFF TGTGCCAGCAGCTTCATGAACACTGAAGCTTTCTTT NA NA TRBJ1-1 TRBV5-6
CASSLGTLSYNEQFF TGTGCCAGCAGCCTCGGGACTCTGTCCTACAATGAGCAGTTCTTC NA NA TRBJ2-1 TRBV27
CASSQDPGTGYNEQFF TGCGCCAGCAGCCAAGATCCCGGGACCGGGTACAATGAGCAGTTCTTC NA NA TRBJ2-1 TRBV4-1
CAWTPRPQGPHYGYTF TGTGCCTGGACCCCCCGTCCCCAGGGACCTCACTATGGCTACACCTTC NA NA TRBJ1-2 TRBV30
CATSPSGLSHYGYTF TGTGCCACCAGCCCTTCGGGACTGTCCCACTATGGCTACACCTTC NA NA TRBJ1-2 TRBV15
CASSGTLGSYEQYF TGTGCCAGCAGCGGGACTTTGGGATCCTACGAGCAGTACTTC NA NA TRBJ2-7 TRBV6-1
CASSPRTDTQYF TGTGCCAGCAGCCCTCGCACAGATACGCAGTATTTT NA once TRBJ2-3 TRBV9
CSTPSSGELFF TGCAGTACCCCCTCCAGCGGGGAGCTGTTTTTT NA once TRBJ2-2 TRBV20-1
CASSPYAGVSGELFF TGCGCCAGCAGCCCTTACGCGGGGGTATCAGGGGAGCTGTTTTTT TRBD2 NA TRBJ2-2 TRBV4-3
CASSEGLGTDTQYF TGTGCCAGCAGTGAGGGACTAGGCACAGATACGCAGTATTTT TRBD2 few TRBJ2-3 TRBV6-4
CASSQAQYNEQFF TGTGCCAGCAGCCAAGCCCAGTACAATGAGCAGTTCTTC NA NA TRBJ2-1 TRBV14
CASSRRDSPLGTDTQYF TGTGCCAGCAGTAGGCGGGACAGCCCGTTGGGCACAGATACGCAGTATTTT NA NA TRBJ2-3 TRBV5-8
CASTKIGQNTEAFF TGTGCCAGTACCAAAATTGGACAGAACACTGAAGCTTTCTTT NA NA TRBJ1-1 TRBV19
CASSQDGEGNQPQHF TGCGCCAGCAGCCAAGATGGGGAGGGCAATCAGCCCCAGCATTTT NA NA TRBJ1-5 TRBV4-3
CASSLGGWTGRSPLHF TGTGCCAGCAGCTTAGGAGGCTGGACAGGGAGGTCACCCCTCCACTTT TRBD1 NA TRBJ1-6 TRBV11-2
CATSASGDSYEQYF TGTGCCACCTCGGCTAGCGGGGACTCCTACGAGCAGTACTTC TRBD2 NA TRBJ2-7 TRBV5-4
CAISSSGGPNEQFF TGTGCCATCAGCAGTAGCGGGGGCCCCAATGAGCAGTTCTTC TRBD2 once TRBJ2-1 TRBV10-3
CASSLAHGTSYEQYF TGTGCCAGCAGCTTAGCGCACGGTACCTCCTACGAGCAGTACTTC NA NA TRBJ2-7 TRBV11-2
CASSSFTDTQYF TGTGCCAGCAGTTCCTTCACAGATACGCAGTATTTT NA NA TRBJ2-3 TRBV27
CASIPGTSGFGDTQYF TGTGCCAGCATCCCCGGGACTAGCGGGTTCGGAGATACGCAGTATTTT TRBD2 NA TRBJ2-3 TRBV27
CAISPPGSYEQYF TGTGCCATCAGTCCCCCCGGGTCCTACGAGCAGTACTTC NA NA TRBJ2-7 TRBV10-3
CASSFGQGAASEAFF TGTGCCAGCAGCTTCGGACAGGGGGCAGCGTCTGAAGCTTTCTTT TRBD1 once TRBJ1-1 TRBV9
CASSFSQGTNTEAFF TGTGCCAGCAGCTTTAGTCAAGGGACGAACACTGAAGCTTTCTTT NA NA TRBJ1-1 TRBV5-5
CASSNRKGWSSYEQYF TGTGCCAGCAGTAACCGTAAGGGGTGGAGCTCCTACGAGCAGTACTTC NA NA TRBJ2-7 TRBV13
CASSLATGLDGYGYTF TGTGCCAGCTCACTAGCCACAGGGCTCGACGGCTATGGCTACACCTTC NA NA TRBJ1-2 TRBV18